This T cell receptor (beta chain) derives from a study of Tregs in tolerant kidney transplant recipients. A note on this clone: Its specificity is unknown.

Whole-study results and caveats: Tregs expanded with activated donor B cells seemed most donor-specific. No direct test of biological reproducibility was done here.

CD4+CD25+CD127- Tregs, CD4+CD25- non-Tregs, CD4 and CD8 cells were sorted. The assay was immunoSEQ multiplex PCR, and TCRdb's table has in-frame clones only and misses some. The sample holds approximately 90,000 clones, around 94% seen once. With 5 bases removed from V and 0 bases from J, the gap between germline ends came to 7 bases. In germline, CDR1 is MNHEY, CDR2 SVGAGI. The CDR3 length is 14 residues. The chain uses TRBV6-5 and TRBJ1-4; D ambiguous. The receptor was derived from a human donor in good health. The sample consisted of CD8+ T cells from blood. The CDR3 bases are TGTGCCAGCAGTGTACAGCCAACTAATGAAAAACTGTTTTTT. Protein sequence: CASSVQPTNEKLFF.